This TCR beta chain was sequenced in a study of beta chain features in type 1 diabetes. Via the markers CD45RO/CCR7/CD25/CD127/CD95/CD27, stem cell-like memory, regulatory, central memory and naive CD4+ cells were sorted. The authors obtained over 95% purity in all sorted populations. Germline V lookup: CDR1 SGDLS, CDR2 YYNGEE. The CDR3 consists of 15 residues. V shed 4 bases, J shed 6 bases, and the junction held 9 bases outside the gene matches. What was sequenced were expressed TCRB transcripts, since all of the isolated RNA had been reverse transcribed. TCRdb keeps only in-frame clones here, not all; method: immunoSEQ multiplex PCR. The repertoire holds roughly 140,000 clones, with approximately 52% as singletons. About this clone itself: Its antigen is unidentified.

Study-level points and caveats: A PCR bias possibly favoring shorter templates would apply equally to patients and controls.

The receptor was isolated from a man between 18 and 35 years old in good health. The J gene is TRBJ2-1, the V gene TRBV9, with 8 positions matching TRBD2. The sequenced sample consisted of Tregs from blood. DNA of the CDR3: TGTGCCAGCAGCCCCGGGACTAGGGTCTCCAATGAGCAGTTCTTC. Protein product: CASSPGTRVSNEQFF.